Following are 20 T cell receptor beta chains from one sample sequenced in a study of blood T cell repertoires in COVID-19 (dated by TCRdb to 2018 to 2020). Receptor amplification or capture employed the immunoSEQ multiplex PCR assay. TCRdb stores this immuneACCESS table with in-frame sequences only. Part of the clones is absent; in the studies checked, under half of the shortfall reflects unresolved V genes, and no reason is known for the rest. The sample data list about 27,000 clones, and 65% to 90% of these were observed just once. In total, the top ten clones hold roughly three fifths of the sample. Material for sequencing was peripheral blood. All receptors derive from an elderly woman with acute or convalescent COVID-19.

The CDR3 DNA sequence: TGCGCCAGCAGCTTGACAGGGGCAAAAGAGCCCCAGCATTTT. It is translated as CASSLTGAKEPQHF. This chain links TRBV5-1 with TRBJ1-5, with 7 positions matching TRBD1. The V gene end was trimmed by 1 base and the J gene end by 8 bases; junction bases not matched to a gene: 6. CDR1 and CDR2 from the germline V gene are SGHRS and YFSETQ. There are 14 residues in the CDR3.

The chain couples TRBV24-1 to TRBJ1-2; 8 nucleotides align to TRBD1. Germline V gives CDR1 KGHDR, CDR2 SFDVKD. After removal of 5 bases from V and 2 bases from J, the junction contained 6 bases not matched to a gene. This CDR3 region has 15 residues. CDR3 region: CATSGTSGGNYGYTF. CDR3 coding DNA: TGTGCCACCAGTGGTACTTCAGGGGGCAACTATGGCTACACCTTC.

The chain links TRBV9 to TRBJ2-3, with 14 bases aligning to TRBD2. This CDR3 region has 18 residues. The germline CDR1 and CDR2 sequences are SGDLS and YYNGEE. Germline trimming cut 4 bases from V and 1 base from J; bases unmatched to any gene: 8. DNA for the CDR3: TGTGCCAGCAGCCCCGGGACTAGCGGGAGCTCGGGCACAGATACGCAGTATTTT. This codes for CASSPGTSGSSGTDTQYF.

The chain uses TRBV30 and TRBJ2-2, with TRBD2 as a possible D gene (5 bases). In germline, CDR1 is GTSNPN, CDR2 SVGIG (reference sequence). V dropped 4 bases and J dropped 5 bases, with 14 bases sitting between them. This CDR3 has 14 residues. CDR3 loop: CAWKHTRYTGELFF. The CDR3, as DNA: TGTGCCTGGAAACACACTAGATATACCGGGGAGCTGTTTTTT. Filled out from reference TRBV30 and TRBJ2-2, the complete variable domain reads SQTIHQWPATLVQPVGSPLSLECTVEGTSNPNLYWYRQAAGRGLQLLFYSVGIGQISSEVPQNLSASRPQDRQFILSSKKLLLSDSGFYLCAWKHTRYTGELFFGEGSRLTVL.

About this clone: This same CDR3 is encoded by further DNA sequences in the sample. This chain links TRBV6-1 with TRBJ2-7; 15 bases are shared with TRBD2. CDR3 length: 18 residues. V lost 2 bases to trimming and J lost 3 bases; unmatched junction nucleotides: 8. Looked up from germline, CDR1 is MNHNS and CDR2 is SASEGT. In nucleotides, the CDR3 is TGTGCCAGCAGTGAATGGGGACTAGCGGGGGGTGTTGTCTACGAGCAGTACTTC. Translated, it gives CASSEWGLAGGVVYEQYF.

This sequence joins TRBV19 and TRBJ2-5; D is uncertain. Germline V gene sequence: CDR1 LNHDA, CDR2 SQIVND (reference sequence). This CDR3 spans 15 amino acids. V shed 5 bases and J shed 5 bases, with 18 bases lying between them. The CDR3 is CASSDNLIRSETQYF. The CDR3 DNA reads TGTGCCAGTAGTGACAACCTTATAAGATCGGAGACCCAGTACTTC.

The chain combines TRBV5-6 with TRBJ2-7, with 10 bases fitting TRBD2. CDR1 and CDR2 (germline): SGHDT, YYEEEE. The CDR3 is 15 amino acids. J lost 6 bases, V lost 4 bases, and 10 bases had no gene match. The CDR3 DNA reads TGTGCCAGCAGCCGTCCGCTAGCGGGAGCCGGCGAGCAGTACTTC. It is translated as CASSRPLAGAGEQYF.

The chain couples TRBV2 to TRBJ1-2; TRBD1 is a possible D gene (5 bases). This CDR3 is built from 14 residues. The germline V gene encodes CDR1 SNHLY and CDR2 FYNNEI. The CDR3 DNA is TGTTCGTCCAATGGGGGGTGGTCGAACTATGGCTACACCTTC. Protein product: CSSNGGWSNYGYTF.

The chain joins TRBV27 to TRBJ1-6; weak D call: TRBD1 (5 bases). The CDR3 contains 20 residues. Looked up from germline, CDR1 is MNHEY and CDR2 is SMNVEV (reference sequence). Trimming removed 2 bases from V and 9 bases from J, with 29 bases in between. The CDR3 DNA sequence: TGTGCCAGCAGTTTAAGAAAGTCTTCGGGGGTGTTAGCTATCGGTTCACCCCTCCACTTT. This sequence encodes CASSLRKSSGVLAIGSPLHF.

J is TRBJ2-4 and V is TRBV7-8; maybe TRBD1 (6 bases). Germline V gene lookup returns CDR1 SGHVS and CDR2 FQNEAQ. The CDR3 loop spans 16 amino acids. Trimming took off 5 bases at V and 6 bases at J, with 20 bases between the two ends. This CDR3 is CASSPPQGTLGNIQYF. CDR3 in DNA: TGTGCCAGCAGCCCCCCCCAGGGGACCCTTGGAAACATTCAGTACTTC.

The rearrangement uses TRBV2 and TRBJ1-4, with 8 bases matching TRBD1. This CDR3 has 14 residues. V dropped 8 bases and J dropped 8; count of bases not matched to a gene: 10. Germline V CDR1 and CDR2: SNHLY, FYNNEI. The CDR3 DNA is TGTGCCAGCGTAGTGGACAGGGTCAACGAAAAACTGTTTTTT. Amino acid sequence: CASVVDRVNEKLFF.

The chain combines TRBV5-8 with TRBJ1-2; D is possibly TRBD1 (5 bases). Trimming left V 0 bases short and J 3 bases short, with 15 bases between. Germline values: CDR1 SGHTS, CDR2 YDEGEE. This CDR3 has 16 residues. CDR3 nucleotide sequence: TGTGCCAGCAGCTTGGGTAGGACACCATCCCACTATGGCTACACCTTC. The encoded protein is CASSLGRTPSHYGYTF.

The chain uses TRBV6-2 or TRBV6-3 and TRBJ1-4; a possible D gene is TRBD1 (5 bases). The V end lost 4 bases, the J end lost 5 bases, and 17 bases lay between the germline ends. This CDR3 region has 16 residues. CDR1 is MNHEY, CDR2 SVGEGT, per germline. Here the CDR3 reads CASSSLQGWGNEKLFF. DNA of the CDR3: TGTGCCAGCAGTTCCCTCCAGGGATGGGGCAATGAAAAACTGTTTTTT.

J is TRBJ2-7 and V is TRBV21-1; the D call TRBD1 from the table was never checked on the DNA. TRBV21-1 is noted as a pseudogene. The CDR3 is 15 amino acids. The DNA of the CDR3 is TGTGCCAGCAGCACCCGGACAGGGGGCAAATACGAGCAGTACTTC. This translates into CASSTRTGGKYEQYF.

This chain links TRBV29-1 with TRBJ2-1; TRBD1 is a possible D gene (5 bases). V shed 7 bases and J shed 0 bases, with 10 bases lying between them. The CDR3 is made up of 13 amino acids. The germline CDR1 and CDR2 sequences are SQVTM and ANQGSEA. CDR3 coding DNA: TGCAGCGCCCGACAGTTCTCCTACAATGAGCAGTTCTTC. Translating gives CSARQFSYNEQFF.

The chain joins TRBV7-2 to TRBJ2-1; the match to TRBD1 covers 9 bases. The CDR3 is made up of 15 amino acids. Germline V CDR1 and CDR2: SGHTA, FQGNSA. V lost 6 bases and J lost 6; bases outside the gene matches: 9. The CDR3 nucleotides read TGTGCCAGCAGATCCGGGACAGGGATGGGCAATGAGCAGTTCTTC. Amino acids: CASRSGTGMGNEQFF.

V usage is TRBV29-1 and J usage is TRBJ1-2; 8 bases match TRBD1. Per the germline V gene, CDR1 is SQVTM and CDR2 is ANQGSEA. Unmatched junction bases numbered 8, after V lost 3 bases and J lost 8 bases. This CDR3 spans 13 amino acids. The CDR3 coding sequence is TGCAGCGTTGAGGCAGGGGGCGCGGGGGGCTACACCTTC. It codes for CSVEAGGAGGYTF. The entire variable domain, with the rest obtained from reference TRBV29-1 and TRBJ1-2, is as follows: SAVISQKPSRDICQRGTSLTIQCQVDSQVTMMFWYRQQPGQSLTLIATANQGSEATYESGFVIDKFPISRPNLTFSTLTVSNMSPEDSSIYLCSVEAGGAGGYTFGSGTRLTVV.

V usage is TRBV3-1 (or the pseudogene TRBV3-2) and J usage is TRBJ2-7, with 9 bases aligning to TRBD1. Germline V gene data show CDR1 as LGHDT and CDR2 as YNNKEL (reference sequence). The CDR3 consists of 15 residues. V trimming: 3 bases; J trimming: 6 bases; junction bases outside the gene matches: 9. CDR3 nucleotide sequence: TGTGCCAGCAGCCAGGCCCCCGGGACAGGGAGCGAGCAGTACTTC. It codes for CASSQAPGTGSEQYF.

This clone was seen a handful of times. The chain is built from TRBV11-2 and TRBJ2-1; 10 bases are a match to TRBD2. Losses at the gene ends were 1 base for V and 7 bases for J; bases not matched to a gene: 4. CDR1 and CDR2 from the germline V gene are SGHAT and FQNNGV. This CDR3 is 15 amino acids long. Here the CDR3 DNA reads TGTGCCAGCAGCTTAGCTAGCGGGAGCTGGAATGAGCAGTTCTTC. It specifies CASSLASGSWNEQFF.

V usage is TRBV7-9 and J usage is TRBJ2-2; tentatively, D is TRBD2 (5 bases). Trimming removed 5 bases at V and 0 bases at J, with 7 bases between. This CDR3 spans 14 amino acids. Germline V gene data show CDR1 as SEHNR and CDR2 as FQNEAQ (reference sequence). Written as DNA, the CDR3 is TGTGCCAGCAGCCGGACTTCGAACACCGGGGAGCTGTTTTTT. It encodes CASSRTSNTGELFF.